One and the same sample provided the 15 T cell receptor beta chains below, sequenced in a study of CD4+ T cells in melanoma. Measured with immunoSEQ multiplex PCR; TCRdb has only the in-frame clones, and not every one. The data show about 50,000 clones, nearly 90% seen once. Sequences were obtained from peripheral blood. Receptors originate from a human donor with melanoma.

The V and J genes are TRBV7-8 and TRBJ2-1; TRBD1 matches at 11 bases. Trimming took 7 bases from V and 4 from J; bases not matched to a gene: 6. CDR3 length: 15 residues. The V gene's germline CDR1 is SGHVS and CDR2 FQNEAQ. CDR3 nucleotides: TGTGCCAGCACCCAGGGACAGGGGGGTTACAATGAGCAGTTCTTC. Its protein is CASTQGQGGYNEQFF.

V is TRBV7-6 and J is TRBJ1-6; D is undetermined. There are 15 residues in the CDR3. Looked up from germline, CDR1 is SGHVS and CDR2 is FNYEAQ. V was pared by 1 base and J by 11 bases, with 15 bases between. The CDR3 DNA reads TGTGCCAGCAGCTTAGTGGGCTCAGGTGGTACACCCCTCCACTTT. It specifies CASSLVGSGGTPLHF.

The V gene is TRBV7-9, the J gene TRBJ1-2; D unclear. Germline CDR1 reads SEHNR; CDR2 reads FQNEAQ (reference sequence). The CDR3 totals 12 residues. Trimming took 4 bases from V and 3 from J, leaving 6 bases between them. The CDR3 DNA sequence: TGTGCCAGCAGCTACCGGGACTATGGCTACACCTTC. Translation: CASSYRDYGYTF.

The sample holds one count of this clone. V and J are TRBV4-1 and TRBJ2-1, with 8 bases lining up with TRBD2. Germline V gene data show CDR1 as MGHRA and CDR2 as YSYEKL. The J segment lost 0 bases and the V segment lost 1 base, leaving 8 bases of the junction unmatched. CDR3 length: 18 amino acids. As DNA, the CDR3 is TGCGCCAGCAGCCAAGCGCGGGCTAGCGGGCGCTCCTACAATGAGCAGTTCTTC. It encodes CASSQARASGRSYNEQFF.

This clone was recorded only once. The V gene is TRBV7-9, the J gene TRBJ2-3; D unresolved. Germline V gene data show CDR1 as SEHNR and CDR2 as FQNEAQ (reference sequence). The CDR3 is made up of 12 amino acids. V was clipped by 2 bases and J by 5 bases, with 5 bases between them. The CDR3 DNA is TGTGCCAGCAGCTTATTGTTAGATACGCAGTATTTT. Translated, it gives CASSLLLDTQYF.

This sequence joins TRBV5-1 and TRBJ2-1; D may match TRBD1 or TRBD2 (5 bases each). Trimming removed 4 bases from V and 2 bases from J, with 13 bases in between. The CDR3 is 15 residues long. Germline-derived CDR1 and CDR2 are SGHRS and YFSETQ. CDR3 coding DNA: TGCGCCAGCAGCCCCATGGGGGTCACCTACAATGAGCAGTTCTTC. Translation: CASSPMGVTYNEQFF. The full variable domain, its missing parts supplied by reference TRBV5-1 and TRBJ2-1, is KAGVTQTPRYLIKTRGQQVTLSCSPISGHRSVSWYQQTPGQGLQFLFEYFSETQRNKGNFPGRFSGRQFSNSRSEMNVSTLELGDSALYLCASSPMGVTYNEQFFGPGTRLTVL.

The chain employs TRBV6-1 and TRBJ1-5; the match to TRBD1 covers 9 bases. After removal of 5 bases from V and 4 bases from J, the junction contained 6 bases not matched to a gene. The germline V gene has CDR1 MNHNS and CDR2 SASEGT. This CDR3 has 15 amino acids. CDR3 bases: TGTGCCAGCAGTTCGACAGGGGGGAGGAATCAGCCCCAGCATTTT. It codes for CASSSTGGRNQPQHF.

This CDR3 reads CASSQPPRGPYNEQFF. CDR3 DNA: TGTGCCAGCAGCCAACCGCCGAGGGGCCCATACAATGAGCAGTTCTTC. The chain carries TRBV5-4 and TRBJ2-1, with D perhaps matching TRBD1 or TRBD2 (5 bases each). Germline values: CDR1 SGHNT, CDR2 YYREEE (reference sequence). The CDR3 is 16 amino acids. The V and J ends lost 4 bases and 4 bases respectively, with 18 bases between them.

V and J are TRBV2 and TRBJ2-2, with 8 bases aligning to TRBD1. The V segment lost 7 bases and the J segment 4 bases; nucleotides outside the gene matches: 17. Looked up from germline, CDR1 is SNHLY and CDR2 is FYNNEI. The CDR3 totals 18 residues. The CDR3 spells CASTGQGNRGPGTGELFF. CDR3 coding DNA: TGTGCCAGCACCGGACAGGGAAATAGGGGCCCGGGCACCGGGGAGCTGTTTTTT.

The chain carries TRBV5-1 and TRBJ2-7; no definite D call. CDR3 size: 15 residues. V lost 2 bases to trimming and J lost 3 bases, with 15 bases between them. CDR1 is SGHRS and CDR2 is YFSETQ in the germline V gene. CDR3 DNA sequence: TGCGCCAGCAGCTTTTCGTACAGTCCTAACTACGAGCAGTACTTC. Its translation is CASSFSYSPNYEQYF.

This clone was recorded once. The chain has TRBV30 and TRBJ1-6, with D maybe TRBD1 (5 bases). Germline V CDR1 and CDR2: GTSNPN, SVGIG (reference sequence). V was trimmed by 2 bases and J by 10 bases, leaving 12 bases between them. The CDR3 has 13 amino acids. The CDR3 is CAWSLGAGSPLHF. DNA for the CDR3: TGTGCCTGGAGTCTTGGGGCAGGGTCACCCCTCCACTTT.

This clone was seen a few times. This chain connects TRBV29-1 to TRBJ1-1; D unresolved. Germline assignment: CDR1 SQVTM and CDR2 ANQGSEA. Trimming shortened V by 2 bases and J by 0 bases, and 10 bases separated the two germline ends. The CDR3 covers 14 residues. The CDR3 sequence: CSVELAALNTEAFF. The CDR3, as DNA: TGCAGCGTTGAACTGGCCGCCTTGAACACTGAAGCTTTCTTT.

The chain joins TRBV6-1 to TRBJ2-7; 11 bases align to TRBD2. Unmatched junction bases numbered 3, after V lost 1 base and J lost 4 bases. The CDR3 has 15 amino acids. From germline, CDR1 is MNHNS and CDR2 SASEGT. Here the CDR3 reads CASSEEASGGYEQYF. In nucleotides, the CDR3 is TGTGCCAGCAGTGAAGAGGCTAGCGGGGGGTACGAGCAGTACTTC.

The chain recombines TRBV27 with TRBJ1-3; D not certain. Germline values: CDR1 MNHEY, CDR2 SMNVEV (reference sequence). Deletions cut 5 bases from V and 0 bases from J, with 8 bases between. The CDR3 covers 14 residues. CDR3 loop: CASSTTLSGNTIYF. The DNA of the CDR3 is TGTGCCAGCAGTACCACCCTCTCTGGAAACACCATATATTTT.

This clone was detected once. The chain uses TRBV7-8 and TRBJ1-4; the D gene is possibly TRBD1 (5 bases). There are 13 residues in the CDR3. Trimming shortened V by 2 bases and J by 7 bases, and 8 bases separated the two germline ends. The germline V gene encodes CDR1 SGHVS and CDR2 FQNEAQ. The CDR3 region is CASSLSTAEKLFF. The CDR3 DNA reads TGTGCCAGCAGCTTATCGACAGCTGAAAAACTGTTTTTT.